This T cell receptor beta chain was identified during a study of cytomegalovirus exposure and HLA in healthy donors. A note on this clone: Its antigen remains unknown.

Whole-study findings and limits: It was in a later analysis that TCR association rates were seen to vary by HLA locus, highest for DRB1 and lowest for HLA-C.

V lost 1 base and J lost 5, with 14 bases in between. The CDR3 totals 15 residues. Germline-derived CDR1 and CDR2 are SGHNT and YENEEA. The PCR had 60 Vbeta and 13 Jbeta primers. Repertoires were generated with immunoSEQ multiplex PCR, while TCRdb's copy carries only in-frame clones and drops some. The sample has under 200,000 clones; 84% are singletons. The genes are TRBV11-3 and TRBJ2-5, with a weak D call TRBD1 (5 bases). The sample was PBMCs. This TCR came from a man younger than 40 in good health and CMV-seronegative. CDR3 coding DNA: TGTGCCAGCAGCTTAGTACGGGCGAAGGGGGAGACCCAGTACTTC. This translates into CASSLVRAKGETQYF. Combining the CDR3 with reference TRBV11-3 and TRBJ2-5 gives the whole variable domain EAGVVQSPRYKIIEKKQPVAFWCNPISGHNTLYWYLQNLGQGPELLIRYENEEAVDDSQLPKDRFSAERLKGVDSTLKIQPAELGDSAVYLCASSLVRAKGETQYFGPGTRLLVL.